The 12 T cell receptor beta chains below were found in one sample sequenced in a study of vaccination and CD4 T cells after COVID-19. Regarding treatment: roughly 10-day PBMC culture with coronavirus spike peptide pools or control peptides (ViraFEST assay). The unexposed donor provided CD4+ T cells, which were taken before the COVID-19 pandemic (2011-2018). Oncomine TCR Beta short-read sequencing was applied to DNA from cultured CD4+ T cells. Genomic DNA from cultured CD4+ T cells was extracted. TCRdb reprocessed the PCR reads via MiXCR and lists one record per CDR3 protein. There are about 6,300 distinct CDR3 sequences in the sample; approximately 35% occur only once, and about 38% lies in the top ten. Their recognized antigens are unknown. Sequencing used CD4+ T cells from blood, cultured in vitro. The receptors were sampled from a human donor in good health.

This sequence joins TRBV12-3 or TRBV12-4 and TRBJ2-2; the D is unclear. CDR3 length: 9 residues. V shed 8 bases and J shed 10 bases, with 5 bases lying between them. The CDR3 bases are TGTGCCAGCGGAAAGGAGCTGTTTTTT. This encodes CASGKELFF.

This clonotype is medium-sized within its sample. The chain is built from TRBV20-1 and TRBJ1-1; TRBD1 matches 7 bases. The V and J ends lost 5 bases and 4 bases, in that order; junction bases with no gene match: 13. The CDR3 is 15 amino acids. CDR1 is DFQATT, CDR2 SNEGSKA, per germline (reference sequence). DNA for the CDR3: TGCAGTGCTGCCTCTGGGGGGACAGCGGCCACTGAAGCTTTCTTT. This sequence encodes CSAASGGTAATEAFF.

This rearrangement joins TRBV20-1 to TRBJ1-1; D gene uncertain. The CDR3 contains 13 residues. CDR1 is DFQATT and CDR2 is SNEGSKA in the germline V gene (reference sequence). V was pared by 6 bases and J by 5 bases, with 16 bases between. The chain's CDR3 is CSASNAGTTEAFF. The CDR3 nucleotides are TGCAGTGCCTCTAACGCGGGAACAACTGAAGCTTTCTTT.

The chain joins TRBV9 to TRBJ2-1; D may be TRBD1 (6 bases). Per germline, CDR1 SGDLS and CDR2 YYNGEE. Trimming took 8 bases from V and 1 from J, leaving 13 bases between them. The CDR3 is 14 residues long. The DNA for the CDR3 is TGTGCCAGTTCGACAGGCACTTCCTACAATGAGCAGTTCTTC. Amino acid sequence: CASSTGTSYNEQFF.

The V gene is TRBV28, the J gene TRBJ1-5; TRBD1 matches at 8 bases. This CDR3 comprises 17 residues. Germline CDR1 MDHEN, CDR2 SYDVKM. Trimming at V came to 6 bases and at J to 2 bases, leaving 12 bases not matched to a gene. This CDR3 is CASRRDRYAFGNQPQHF. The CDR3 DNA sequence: TGTGCCAGCAGGCGGGACAGGTACGCATTTGGCAATCAGCCCCAGCATTTT.

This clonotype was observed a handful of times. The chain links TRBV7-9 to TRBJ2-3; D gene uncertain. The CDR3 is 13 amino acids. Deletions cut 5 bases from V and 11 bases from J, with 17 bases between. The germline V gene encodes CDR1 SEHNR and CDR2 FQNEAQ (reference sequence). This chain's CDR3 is CASSPHSPLGQYF. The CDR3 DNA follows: TGTGCCAGCAGCCCTCACTCACCCCTAGGGCAGTATTTT.

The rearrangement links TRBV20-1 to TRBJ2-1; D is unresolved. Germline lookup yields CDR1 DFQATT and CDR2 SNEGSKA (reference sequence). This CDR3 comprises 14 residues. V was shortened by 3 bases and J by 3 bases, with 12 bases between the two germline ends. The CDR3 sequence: CSARARGYYNEQFF. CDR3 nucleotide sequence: TGCAGTGCTAGGGCCCGCGGATACTACAATGAGCAGTTCTTC.

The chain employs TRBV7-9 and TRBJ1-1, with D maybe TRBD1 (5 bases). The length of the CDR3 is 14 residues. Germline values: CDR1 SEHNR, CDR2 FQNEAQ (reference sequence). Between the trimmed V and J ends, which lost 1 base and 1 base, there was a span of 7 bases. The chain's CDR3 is CASSLGGRNTEAFF. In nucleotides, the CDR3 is TGTGCCAGCAGCTTAGGGGGGAGGAACACTGAAGCTTTCTTT.

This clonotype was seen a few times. The CDR3 nucleotides read TGCAGTGCTAGACCGGACGGGAGCACAGATACGCAGTATTTT. Translated: CSARPDGSTDTQYF. The chain joins TRBV20-1 to TRBJ2-3; D gene uncertain. Trimming removed 2 bases at V and 0 bases at J, with 9 bases between. CDR3 length: 14 residues. In germline, CDR1 is DFQATT, CDR2 SNEGSKA (reference sequence).

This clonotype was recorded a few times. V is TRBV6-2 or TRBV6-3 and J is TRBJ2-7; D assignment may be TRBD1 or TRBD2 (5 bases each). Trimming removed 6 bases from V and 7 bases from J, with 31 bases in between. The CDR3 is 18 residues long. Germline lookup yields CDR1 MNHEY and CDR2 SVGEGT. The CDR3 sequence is CASRPIGPGRRNTGEQYF. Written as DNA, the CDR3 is TGTGCCAGCAGGCCTATTGGACCGGGACGCCGCAATACTGGTGAGCAGTACTTC.

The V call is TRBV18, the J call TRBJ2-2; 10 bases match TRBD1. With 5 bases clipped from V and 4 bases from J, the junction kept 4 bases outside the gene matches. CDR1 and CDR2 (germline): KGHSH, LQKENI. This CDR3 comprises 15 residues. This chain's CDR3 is CASSSRDRGTGELFF. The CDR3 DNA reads TGTGCCAGCTCAAGCCGGGACAGGGGCACCGGGGAGCTGTTTTTT.

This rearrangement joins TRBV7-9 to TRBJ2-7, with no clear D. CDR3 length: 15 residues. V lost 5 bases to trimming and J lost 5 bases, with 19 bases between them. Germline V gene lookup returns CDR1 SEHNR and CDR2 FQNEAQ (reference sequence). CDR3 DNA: TGTGCCAGCAGCCGCGCCGAAACATTAAGGGACGAGCAGTACTTC. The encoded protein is CASSRAETLRDEQYF.